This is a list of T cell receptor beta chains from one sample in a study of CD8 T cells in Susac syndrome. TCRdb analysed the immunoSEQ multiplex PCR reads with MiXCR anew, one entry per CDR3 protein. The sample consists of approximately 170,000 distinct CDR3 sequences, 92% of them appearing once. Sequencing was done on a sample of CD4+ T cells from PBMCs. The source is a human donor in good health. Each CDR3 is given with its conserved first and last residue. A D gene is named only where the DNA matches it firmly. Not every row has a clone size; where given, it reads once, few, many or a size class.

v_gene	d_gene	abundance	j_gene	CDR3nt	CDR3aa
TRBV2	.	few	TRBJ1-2	TGTGCCAGCAGTGACGCGGCAGGGGACGGCTACACCTTC	CASSDAAGDGYTF
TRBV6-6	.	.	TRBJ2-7	TGTGCCAGCACAGGGGTGAAAAGAGTCTACGAGCAGTACTTC	CASTGVKRVYEQYF
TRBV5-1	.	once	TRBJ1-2	TGCGCCAGCAGCTCAGATTTCGGGACTAACTATGGCTACACCTTC	CASSSDFGTNYGYTF
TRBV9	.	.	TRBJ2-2	TGTGCCAGCAGCCTCAGACAAAAGGGGAACACCGGGGAGCTGTTTTTT	CASSLRQKGNTGELFF
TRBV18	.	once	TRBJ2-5	TGTGCCAGCTCACCGAAGCAGGGGAGTGAGACCCAGTACTTC	CASSPKQGSETQYF
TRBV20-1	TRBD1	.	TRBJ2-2	TGCAGTGCTAGCCCGACAGGGGCAAACACCGGGGAGCTGTTTTTT	CSASPTGANTGELFF
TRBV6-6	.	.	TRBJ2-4	TGTGCCAGCAGTGAGGCACTACTAGCCAAAAACATTCAGTACTTC	CASSEALLAKNIQYF
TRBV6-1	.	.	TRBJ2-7	TGTGCCAGCGAAGGTCTTCACGAGCAGTACTTC	CASEGLHEQYF
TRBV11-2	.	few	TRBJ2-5	TGTGCCAGCAGCCGTAGCCTGGAGACCCAGTACTTC	CASSRSLETQYF
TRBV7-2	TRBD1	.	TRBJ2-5	TGTGCCAGCAGCCGGTACAGGGGCCTCCGGGGGACCCAGTACTTC	CASSRYRGLRGTQYF
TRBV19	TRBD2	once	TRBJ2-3	TGTGCCAGTAGTGAAGGTAGCGGGGTCCCCACAGATACGCAGTATTTT	CASSEGSGVPTDTQYF
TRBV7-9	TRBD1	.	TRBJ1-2	TGTGCCAGCAGCCTAACCGGCGACAGGGGCGGCTACACCTTC	CASSLTGDRGGYTF
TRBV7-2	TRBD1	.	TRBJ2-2	TGTGCCAGCAGCCGCGGACAGGGTGGAACCGGGGAGCTGTTTTTT	CASSRGQGGTGELFF
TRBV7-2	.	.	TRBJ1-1	TGTGCCAGCACCCAATCACCAAACACTGAAGCTTTCTTT	CASTQSPNTEAFF
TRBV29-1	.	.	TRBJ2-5	TGCAGCGTTAGGAAGGGGCAAGAGACCCAGTACTTC	CSVRKGQETQYF
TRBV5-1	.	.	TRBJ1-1	TGCGCCAGCAGCTTGTTAGCGAACACTGAAGCTTTCTTT	CASSLLANTEAFF
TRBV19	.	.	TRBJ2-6	TGTGCCAGTAGTATAGAGTTCTTCTCTGGGGCCAACGTCCTGACTTTC	CASSIEFFSGANVLTF
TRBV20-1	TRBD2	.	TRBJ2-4	TGCAGCCTAGCGGGGGCCCCCGGCAACATTCAGTACTTC	CSLAGAPGNIQYF
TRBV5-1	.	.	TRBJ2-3	TGCGCCAGCAGCTTGGAGAGGGGAGTAGATACGCAGTATTTT	CASSLERGVDTQYF
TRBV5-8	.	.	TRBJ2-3	TGTGCCAGCAGCACCGGTAACAGGGTTTGGGGCCATACGCAGTATTTT	CASSTGNRVWGHTQYF
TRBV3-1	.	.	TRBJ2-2	TGTGCCAGCAGCGAAGTCGACACTCTCACCGGGGAGCTGTTTTTT	CASSEVDTLTGELFF
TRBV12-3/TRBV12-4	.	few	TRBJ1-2	TGTGCCAGCAGTTTTCAGGGCTATGGCTACACCTTC	CASSFQGYGYTF
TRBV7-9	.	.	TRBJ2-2	TGTGCCAGCAGACCGGGCCCCCCCAACGGGGAGCTGTTTTTT	CASRPGPPNGELFF
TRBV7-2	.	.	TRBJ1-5	TGTGCCAGCAACCCCCAGGGTAATAGCAATCAGCCCCAGCATTTT	CASNPQGNSNQPQHF
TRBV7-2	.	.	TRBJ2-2	TGTGCCAGCAGAGGCAGACCGAACACCGGGGAGCTGTTTTTT	CASRGRPNTGELFF
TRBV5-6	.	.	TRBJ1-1	TGTGCCAGCAGCTTGGCTGATTTTGGAGCTTTCTTT	CASSLADFGAFF
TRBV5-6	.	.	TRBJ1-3	TGTGCCAGCAGCTTGTTTTCTGGAAACACCATATATTTT	CASSLFSGNTIYF
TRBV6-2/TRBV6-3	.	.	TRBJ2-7	TGTGCCAGCAGCGGGACTTTGGCCTACGAGCAGTACTTC	CASSGTLAYEQYF
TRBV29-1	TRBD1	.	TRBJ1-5	TGCAGCTTCCTTGGGACAGGGAATCAGCCCCAGCATTTT	CSFLGTGNQPQHF
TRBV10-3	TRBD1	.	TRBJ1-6	TGTGCCATCAGCCTAGCCGGACAGGTTAATTCACCCCTCCACTTT	CAISLAGQVNSPLHF
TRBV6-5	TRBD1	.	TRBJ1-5	TGTGCCAGCAGTTCGGAGGGACAGGGAGGTCAGCCCCAGCATTTT	CASSSEGQGGQPQHF
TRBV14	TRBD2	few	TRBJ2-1	TGTGCCAGCAGCCAAGATCTTGTACTAGCGGGAGAGGGTGAGCAGTTCTTC	CASSQDLVLAGEGEQFF
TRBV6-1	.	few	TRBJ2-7	TGTGCCAGCAGTCCCTTGGGAAAAGGCTCCTACGAGCAGTACTTC	CASSPLGKGSYEQYF